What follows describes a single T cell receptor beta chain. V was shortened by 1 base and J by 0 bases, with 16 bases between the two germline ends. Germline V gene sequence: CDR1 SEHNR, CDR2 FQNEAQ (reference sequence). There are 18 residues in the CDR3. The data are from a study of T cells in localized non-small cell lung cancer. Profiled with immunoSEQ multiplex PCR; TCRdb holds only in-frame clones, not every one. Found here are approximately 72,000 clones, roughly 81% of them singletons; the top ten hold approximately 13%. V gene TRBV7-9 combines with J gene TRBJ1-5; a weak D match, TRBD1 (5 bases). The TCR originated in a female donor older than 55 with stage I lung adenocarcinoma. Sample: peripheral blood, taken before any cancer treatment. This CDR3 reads CASSLGGTTFYSNQPQHF. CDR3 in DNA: TGTGCCAGCAGCTTAGGGGGGACGACATTTTATAGCAATCAGCCCCAGCATTTT.